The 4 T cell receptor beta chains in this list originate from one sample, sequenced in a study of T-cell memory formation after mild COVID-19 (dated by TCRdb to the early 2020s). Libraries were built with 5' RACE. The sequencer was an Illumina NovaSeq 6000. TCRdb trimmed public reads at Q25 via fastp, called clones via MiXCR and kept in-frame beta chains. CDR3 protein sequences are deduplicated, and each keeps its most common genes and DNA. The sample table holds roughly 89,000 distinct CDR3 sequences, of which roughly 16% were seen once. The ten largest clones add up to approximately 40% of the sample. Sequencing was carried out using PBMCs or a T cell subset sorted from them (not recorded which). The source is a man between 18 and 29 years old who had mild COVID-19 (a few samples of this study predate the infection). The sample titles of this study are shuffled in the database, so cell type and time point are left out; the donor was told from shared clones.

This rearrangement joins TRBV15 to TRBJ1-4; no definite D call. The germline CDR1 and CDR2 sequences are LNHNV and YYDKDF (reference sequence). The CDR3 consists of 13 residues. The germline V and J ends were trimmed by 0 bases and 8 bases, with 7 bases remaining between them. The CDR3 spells CATSRDGGEKLFF. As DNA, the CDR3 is TGTGCCACCAGCAGAGATGGAGGGGAAAAACTGTTTTTT. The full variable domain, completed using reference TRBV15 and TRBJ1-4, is DAMVIQNPRYQVTQFGKPVTLSCSQTLNHNVMYWYQQKSSQAPKLLFHYYDKDFNNEADTPDNFQSRRPNTSFCFLDIRSPGLGDTAMYLCATSRDGGEKLFFGSGTQLSVL.

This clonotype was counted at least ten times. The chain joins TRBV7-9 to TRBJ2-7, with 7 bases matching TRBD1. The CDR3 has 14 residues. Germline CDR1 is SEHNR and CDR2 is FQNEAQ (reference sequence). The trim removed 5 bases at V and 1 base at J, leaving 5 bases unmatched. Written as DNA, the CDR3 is TGTGCCAGCAGCCTAAGACAGGGTTCCTACGAGCAGTACTTC. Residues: CASSLRQGSYEQYF.

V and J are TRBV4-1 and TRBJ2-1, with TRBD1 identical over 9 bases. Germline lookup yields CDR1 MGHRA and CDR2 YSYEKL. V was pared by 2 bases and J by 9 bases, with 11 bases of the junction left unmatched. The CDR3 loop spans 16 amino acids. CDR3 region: CASSQRTGGVYGEQFF. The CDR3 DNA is TGCGCCAGCAGCCAACGCACAGGGGGCGTGTATGGTGAGCAGTTCTTC.

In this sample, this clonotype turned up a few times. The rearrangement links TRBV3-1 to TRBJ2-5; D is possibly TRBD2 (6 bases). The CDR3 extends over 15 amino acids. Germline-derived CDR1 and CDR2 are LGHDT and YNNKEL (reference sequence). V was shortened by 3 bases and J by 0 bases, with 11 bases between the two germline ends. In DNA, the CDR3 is TGTGCCAGCAGCCATGGCGGGGCCTACCAAGAGACCCAGTACTTC. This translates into CASSHGGAYQETQYF.